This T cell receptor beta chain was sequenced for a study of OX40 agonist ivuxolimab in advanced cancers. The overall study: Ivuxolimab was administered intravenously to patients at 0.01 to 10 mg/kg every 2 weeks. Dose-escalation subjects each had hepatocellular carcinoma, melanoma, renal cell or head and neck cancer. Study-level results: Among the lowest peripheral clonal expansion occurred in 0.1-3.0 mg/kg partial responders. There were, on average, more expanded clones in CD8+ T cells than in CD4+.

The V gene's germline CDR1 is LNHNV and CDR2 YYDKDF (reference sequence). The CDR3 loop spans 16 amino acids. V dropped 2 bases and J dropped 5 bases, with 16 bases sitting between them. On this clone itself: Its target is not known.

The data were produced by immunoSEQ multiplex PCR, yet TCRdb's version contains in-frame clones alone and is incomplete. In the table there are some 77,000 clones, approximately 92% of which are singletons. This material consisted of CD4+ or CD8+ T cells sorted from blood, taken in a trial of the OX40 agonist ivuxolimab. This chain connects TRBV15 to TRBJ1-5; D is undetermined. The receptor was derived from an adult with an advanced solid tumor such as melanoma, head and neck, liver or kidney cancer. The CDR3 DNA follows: TGTGCCACCAGCAGATCCCCGGCCGGATTTCATCAGCCCCAGCATTTT. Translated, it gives CATSRSPAGFHQPQHF.